The 9 T cell receptor beta chains given below trace back to one sample, sequenced in a study of blood T cells in healthy people across ages. Sample-barcoded 5' priming and a J-beta primer mix drove a second PCR of roughly 7 to 11 cycles. From the 5' RACE reads, TCRdb called clonotypes with MiXCR, one entry per CDR3 protein. In the table there are 1 million or so distinct CDR3 sequences, around 25% of which are singletons. These same records also appear under a second study, on T cells of mothers and their children.

The sequenced sample was blood. The receptor source for this set is a girl aged 2 to 10 in good health.

V gene TRBV4-3 combines with J gene TRBJ2-3; possible D gene TRBD1, 6 bases. The CDR3 is 15 residues long. Germline V lookup: CDR1 LGHNA, CDR2 YSLEER. V dropped 0 bases and J dropped 6 bases, with 13 bases sitting between them. CDR3 nucleotide sequence: TGCGCCAGCAGCCAAGATCTGGCAGGGGCGGATACGCAGTATTTT. Its protein product is CASSQDLAGADTQYF.

This clonotype turned up a few times. This chain uses TRBV6-5 with TRBJ2-1; 7 bases fit TRBD2. The V and J ends lost 2 bases and 8 bases, in that order; junction bases with no gene match: 15. CDR1 is MNHEY and CDR2 is SVGAGI in the germline V gene. The CDR3 has 17 residues. CDR3 DNA sequence: TGTGCCAGCAGTTACCCTTGGTCGGCTGGGGGGGACCATGAGCAGTTCTTC. Protein product: CASSYPWSAGGDHEQFF.

This clonotype was seen more than once but under ten times. This chain links TRBV20-1 with TRBJ2-5; tentatively, D is TRBD1 (6 bases). Germline V gives CDR1 DFQATT, CDR2 SNEGSKA (reference sequence). V was trimmed by 8 bases and J by 2 bases, leaving 12 bases between them. The CDR3 has 12 amino acids. CDR3: CSPQGGQETQYF. In nucleotides, the CDR3 is TGCAGTCCACAAGGGGGACAAGAGACCCAGTACTTC.

This clonotype was found a few times. The gene calls are TRBV5-1 and TRBJ2-7, with 8 bases identical to TRBD2. V lost 4 bases and J lost 0; bases outside the gene matches: 6. This CDR3 is 15 amino acids long. CDR1 and CDR2 from the germline V gene are SGHRS and YFSETQ. In nucleotides, the CDR3 is TGCGCCAGCAGCCCGGGAGGGGGGCCCTCCTACGAGCAGTACTTC. It codes for CASSPGGGPSYEQYF.

The chain is built from TRBV19 and TRBJ1-1; D is ambiguous. Germline CDR1 is LNHDA and CDR2 is SQIVND (reference sequence). V was pared by 5 bases and J by 3 bases, with 10 bases between. The CDR3 has 13 residues. In DNA form, the CDR3 reads TGTGCCAGTAGTTTCTCGAGTTACACTGAAGCTTTCTTT. Encoded protein: CASSFSSYTEAFF.

This chain connects TRBV10-2 to TRBJ2-7; D may be TRBD2 (6 bases). Germline V gene lookup returns CDR1 WSHSY and CDR2 SAAADI. Trimming cost V 0 bases and J 7 bases, with 22 bases left between them. CDR3 length: 17 residues. The DNA for the CDR3 is TGCGCCAGCAGTGAGTCGATTTCCCTGCGGGAACGAGGGGAGCAGTACTTC. Protein product: CASSESISLRERGEQYF.

The rearrangement uses TRBV5-1 and TRBJ2-1, with TRBD1 matching 10 bases. CDR1 SGHRS and CDR2 YFSETQ come from the germline V gene. The CDR3 contains 16 residues. V was clipped by 0 bases and J by 4 bases; unmatched bases: 4. The CDR3 nucleotides read TGCGCCAGCAGCTTGGGGTGGGGACAGGGGTACAATGAGCAGTTCTTC. This sequence encodes CASSLGWGQGYNEQFF. The whole variable domain, filled in from reference TRBV5-1 and TRBJ2-1, reads KAGVTQTPRYLIKTRGQQVTLSCSPISGHRSVSWYQQTPGQGLQFLFEYFSETQRNKGNFPGRFSGRQFSNSRSEMNVSTLELGDSALYLCASSLGWGQGYNEQFFGPGTRLTVL.

The chain couples TRBV29-1 to TRBJ2-7; 9 nucleotides agree with TRBD1. In germline, CDR1 is SQVTM, CDR2 ANQGSEA. The CDR3 has 15 residues. The trim removed 6 bases at V and 5 bases at J, leaving 14 bases unmatched. CDR3 nucleotide sequence: TGCAGCGTGGAGACAGGGGGAGCGGGACTGGACGAGCAGTACTTC. Translated, it gives CSVETGGAGLDEQYF.

The rearrangement uses TRBV24-1 and TRBJ2-5, with D possibly called TRBD1 or TRBD2 (5 bases each). Germline V gene sequence: CDR1 KGHDR, CDR2 SFDVKD. Trimming removed 0 bases at V and 10 bases at J, with 14 bases between. CDR3 length: 14 amino acids. The chain's CDR3 is CATSDLQWGPHQYF. CDR3 DNA: TGTGCCACCAGTGATTTGCAGTGGGGACCCCACCAGTACTTC.